Listed below are T cell receptor beta chains from one sample, sequenced in a study of PD-1 blockade in mismatch repair-deficient tumors. Generated by immunoSEQ multiplex PCR, the TCRdb table keeps only in-frame clones and is missing some. The sample lists 120,000 or so clones, about 85% occurring once. Here the sequenced sample was peripheral blood, taken 44 weeks after starting pembrolizumab. These receptors all come from an adult with mismatch repair-deficient cancer. The CDR3 runs from the conserved cysteine through the conserved F or W. A D gene is named only where the DNA matches it firmly. Size is omitted from some rows. Given values are once, few, many or a class for expanded clones.

few,TRBV6-5,TRBJ1-2,TRBD1,TGTGCCAGCAGTAGACGGGACAGGCACTATGGCTACACCTTC,CASSRRDRHYGYTF
few,TRBV25-1,TRBJ1-2,-,TGTGCCAGCAGTGAATACGGTACCCCGCTGGGGGGCTACACCTTC,CASSEYGTPLGGYTF
-,TRBV28,TRBJ2-1,-,TGTGCCAGCAGTTTATTCGGAGAATTCGAGCAGTTCTTC,CASSLFGEFEQFF
-,TRBV15,TRBJ2-1,-,TGTGCCACCAGCAGAGATCTCGGACTGGGCTCCTACAATGAGCAGTTCTTC,CATSRDLGLGSYNEQFF
-,TRBV5-6,TRBJ2-7,-,TGTGCCAGCAGCTCTTCCTACGAGCAGTACTTC,CASSSSYEQYF
-,TRBV27,TRBJ2-3,-,TGTGCCAGCAGTGACAGGACAGCCACCCTTAGCACAGATACGCAGTATTTT,CASSDRTATLSTDTQYF
-,TRBV27,TRBJ1-5,-,TGTGCCAGCAGTCCTACGGGGGCCATCGGTCAGCCCCAGCATTTT,CASSPTGAIGQPQHF
-,TRBV7-9,TRBJ1-4,TRBD1,TGTGCCAGCAGTCAACAGACAGGGGGAGTTGAAAAACTGTTTTTT,CASSQQTGGVEKLFF
-,TRBV18,TRBJ1-2,-,TGTGCCAGCTCACCACCGGGAGGAGACTATGGCTACACCTTC,CASSPPGGDYGYTF
-,TRBV10-1,TRBJ2-7,TRBD1,TGCGCCAGCAGTGACGGGACAGGGCCTTACTCCTACGAGCAGTACTTC,CASSDGTGPYSYEQYF
-,TRBV6-1,TRBJ2-1,TRBD2,TGTGCCAGCGAGCGGGAGGTCCACTCCGTGGAGCAGTTCTTC,CASEREVHSVEQFF
-,TRBV2,TRBJ1-1,TRBD1,TGTGCCAGCTCCCCTCCGAGACAGGGTCTGAACACTGAAGCTTTCTTT,CASSPPRQGLNTEAFF
-,TRBV29-1,TRBJ1-2,TRBD1,TGCAGCGTTGAAGCGGGACAGGGGCGGTATGGCTACACCTTC,CSVEAGQGRYGYTF
-,TRBV5-4,TRBJ2-1,TRBD2,TGTGCCAGCAGCTTCGGGACTAGCGGGTTATTATACAATGAGCAGTTCTTC,CASSFGTSGLLYNEQFF
-,TRBV14,TRBJ2-6,-,TGTGCCAGCAGCCAAGATATGGGCAGGCGCTCTGGGGCCAACGTCCTGACTTTC,CASSQDMGRRSGANVLTF
-,TRBV7-9,TRBJ2-2,-,TGTGCCAGCAGGTATCCAGGGGTTCCCGGGGAGCTGTTTTTT,CASRYPGVPGELFF
-,TRBV10-2,TRBJ1-1,TRBD1,TGCGCCAGCAGCGAGGGACAGGGGAACACTGAAGCTTTCTTT,CASSEGQGNTEAFF
once,TRBV29-1,TRBJ1-3,-,TGCAGCGTTGAAGGGATGGGTAGTGGAAACACCATATATTTT,CSVEGMGSGNTIYF
-,TRBV11-2,TRBJ2-4,-,TGTGCCAGCAGCTTAACCCTACAGGGTATCAAAAACATTCAGTACTTC,CASSLTLQGIKNIQYF
-,TRBV11-2,TRBJ2-1,TRBD2,TGTGCCAGCAGCCCGACTAGCGGAGCCTACAATGAGCAGTTCTTC,CASSPTSGAYNEQFF
few,TRBV6-5,TRBJ2-1,TRBD2,TGTGCCAGCAGTGACTCTAGCGGCTCCTACAATGAGCAGTTCTTC,CASSDSSGSYNEQFF
-,TRBV27,TRBJ2-2,-,TGTGCCAGCATAGGGGCGAGCGCGGGCTCCGGGGAGCTGTTTTTT,CASIGASAGSGELFF
-,TRBV5-1,TRBJ2-7,TRBD1,TGCGCCAGCAGCGTCGCCGGGACAGGTAACTACGAGCAGTACTTC,CASSVAGTGNYEQYF
-,TRBV11-2,TRBJ1-1,-,TGTGCCAGCAGCCCTTCTAAGTTTGAAGCTTTCTTT,CASSPSKFEAFF
once,TRBV5-1,TRBJ2-1,TRBD2,TGCGCCAGCAGCCCGGGGGGACTAGCATACAATGAGCAGTTCTTC,CASSPGGLAYNEQFF
-,TRBV4-3,TRBJ1-3,-,TGCGCCAGCAGCCAAGGTAGACCGAGAGTATCTGGAAACACCATATATTTT,CASSQGRPRVSGNTIYF
-,TRBV4-3,TRBJ2-7,-,TGCGCCAGCAGCCTTAGGACCCATGCTGGCGAGCAGTACTTC,CASSLRTHAGEQYF
-,TRBV14,TRBJ2-3,-,TGTGCCAGCAGCCAAGATTACGGCACTAGCACAGATACGCAGTATTTT,CASSQDYGTSTDTQYF
-,TRBV4-1,TRBJ2-1,TRBD2,TGCGCCAGCAGCCAAGGGGGACTACGGTTCTTC,CASSQGGLRFF
-,TRBV14,TRBJ2-7,-,TGTGCCAGCAGGGATAGCAGGGGAACCTACGAGCAGTACTTC,CASRDSRGTYEQYF
-,TRBV5-4,TRBJ1-1,TRBD1,TGTGCCAGCAGCTCGACAGGGTTAGGTGCTGAAGCTTTCTTT,CASSSTGLGAEAFF
-,TRBV13,TRBJ2-7,-,TGTGCCAGCAGCCCCCCCAGCGGCAGTTCCTACGAGCAGTACTTC,CASSPPSGSSYEQYF
-,TRBV5-6,TRBJ2-5,-,TGTGCCAGCAGCCTATCAGGGGAAGAGACCCAGTACTTC,CASSLSGEETQYF
once,TRBV13,TRBJ1-1,TRBD1,TGTGCCAGCAGCAACCAGGGGGGACCGGCGGACACTGAAGCTTTCTTT,CASSNQGGPADTEAFF
-,TRBV4-3,TRBJ2-7,-,TGCGCCAGCAGCCACGGTGAGACCCTGTTATCCTACGAGCAGTACTTC,CASSHGETLLSYEQYF
-,TRBV11-2,TRBJ2-5,TRBD1,TGTGCCAGCAGCTTTACCGGGACAGGAATTCAAGAGACCCAGTACTTC,CASSFTGTGIQETQYF
-,TRBV19,TRBJ1-1,-,TGTGCCAGTAGTATCGGCAGGAACACTGAAGCTTTCTTT,CASSIGRNTEAFF
-,TRBV19,TRBJ2-7,-,TGTGCCAGTACTTCTCGTCCGGACCGATCCTACGAGCAGTACTTC,CASTSRPDRSYEQYF
-,TRBV6-1,TRBJ2-1,TRBD2,TGTGCCAGCAGTGAACGGGGTAGCGGGAGGGCCTGGTCCTACAATGAGCAGTTCTTC,CASSERGSGRAWSYNEQFF
-,TRBV7-6,TRBJ2-1,TRBD1,TGTGCCAGCAGCTTAGCGAGGGGGCGCGGTGAGCAGTTCTTC,CASSLARGRGEQFF
-,TRBV6-5,TRBJ1-6,-,TGTGCCAGCAGTTACAGGGGTGTAGGGTCACCCCTCCACTTT,CASSYRGVGSPLHF
-,TRBV10-3,TRBJ2-1,-,TGTGCCATCAGTAAGACACATTACAATGAGCAGTTCTTC,CAISKTHYNEQFF
-,TRBV7-8,TRBJ2-7,TRBD2,TGTGCCAGCAGCTTTAGCGGGAGGTTCGGAGACGAGCAGTACTTC,CASSFSGRFGDEQYF
once,TRBV6-5,TRBJ2-6,-,TGTGCCAGCAGAAACGACCCCTCTGGGGCCAACGTCCTGACTTTC,CASRNDPSGANVLTF
once,TRBV28,TRBJ2-3,-,TGTGCCAGCAGTTACCCGACAGGTATGAGAGTGACAGATACGCAGTATTTT,CASSYPTGMRVTDTQYF
-,TRBV28,TRBJ2-2,-,TGTGCCAGCAGTTTACCCCCTCCAAGGACCGGGGAGCTGTTTTTT,CASSLPPPRTGELFF
-,TRBV29-1,TRBJ2-3,-,TGCAGCGTTGAGAGACAGATGTTGAATACGCAGTATTTT,CSVERQMLNTQYF
-,TRBV5-1,TRBJ2-5,TRBD2,TGCGCCAGCAGCTTGTGGTTAGCGGGAGTAGGTGAGACCCAGTACTTC,CASSLWLAGVGETQYF
-,TRBV30,TRBJ1-2,-,TGTGCCTGGAGTGTACGTTCCGCCGACGACCGAATTCCAGGCGGCTATGGCTACACCTTC,CAWSVRSADDRIPGGYGYTF
-,TRBV29-1,TRBJ2-1,TRBD2,TGCAGCGTTGCGTTAGCGGGAGCTAACTACAATGAGCAGTTCTTC,CSVALAGANYNEQFF
once,TRBV19,TRBJ1-5,-,TGTGCCAGTAGTATGTTCGCGGGAGCGGTTTTCGTTCAGCCCCAGCATTTT,CASSMFAGAVFVQPQHF
-,TRBV6-1,TRBJ2-5,TRBD2,TGTGCCAGCAGTGAAAGGGCGGGAGGGCCGGTTTCTTCAGAGACCCAGTACTTC,CASSERAGGPVSSETQYF
once,TRBV15,TRBJ1-2,TRBD1,TGTGCCACCAGCAGACGGACAGGAGGTACTGGCTACACCTTC,CATSRRTGGTGYTF
few,TRBV30,TRBJ2-7,-,TGTGCCTGGAGTCCTTGGCGGGAAACCTACGAGCAGTACTTC,CAWSPWRETYEQYF
-,TRBV6-1,TRBJ1-3,-,TGTGCCAGCAGAGACAGCCCAGACTCTGGAAACACCATATATTTT,CASRDSPDSGNTIYF
-,TRBV5-1,TRBJ2-5,-,TGCGCCAGCAGCTTGGATGAGGGTCGGATGGAGACCCAGTACTTC,CASSLDEGRMETQYF
-,TRBV14,TRBJ2-7,-,TGTGCCAGCAGCCCCCGAAGGGGGGTCGAGCAGTACTTC,CASSPRRGVEQYF
-,TRBV6-5,TRBJ2-4,TRBD1,TGTGCCAGCAGTCCGACAGGGGCCATTGACATTCAGTACTTC,CASSPTGAIDIQYF
once,TRBV5-1,TRBJ1-2,TRBD1,TGCGCCAGCAGCTTGGAGGGACAGGGGTTCGTGGATGCTGATGGCTACACCTTC,CASSLEGQGFVDADGYTF